This T cell receptor (beta chain) was retrieved from a study of response to subunit inactivated influenza vaccine (dated by TCRdb to 2017 to 2018). A note on the overall study: To follow how T cells responded to a trivalent subunit inactivated influenza vaccine, the researchers relied on deep quantitative profiling of the T cell receptor repertoire. Broader findings and caveats from the paper: The authors proposed that each seasonal influenza vaccination may bring in only a limited number of new T cells.

The sample's time point label, in plain terms: 45 days after influenza vaccine administration. Trimming removed 3 bases from V and 6 bases from J, leaving 10 bases between the germline ends. Based on the germline V gene (reference sequence), the CDR1 and CDR2 sequences are DFQATT and SNEGSKA. CDR3 length: 12 amino acids, cysteine to phenylalanine. Only the CDR3 region is kept as DNA, spanning 36 bases read in frame from base 1. Preparation of the library involved RT-PCR. Reads for this sample came from an Illumina HiSeq 2500. The raw public reads went through TCRdb reprocessing: fastp at Q25, MiXCR clone calling, in-frame beta chains kept. Rows with one shared CDR3 protein collapse into an entry with the most common genes and DNA. The sample profile shows about 500,000 distinct CDR3 sequences; approximately 13% of them were found once. The ten largest account for 10% to 15% of the sample. Concerning this clonotype itself: Its specific antigen is unknown. Per-base qualities were not stored, and no clone one base away is much larger.

This receptor was identified in a man aged 45-65 years who received an inactivated influenza vaccine. Donor details come from another sample of the same person, matched by shared clones. The sequence joins TRBV20-1 to TRBJ2-3, with the D gene call left open. This material consisted of PBMCs from blood, taken about 40 days after vaccination. CDR3 loop: CSARESVDTQYF. The nucleotide sequence reads TGCAGTGCTAGGGAGAGCGTTGATACGCAGTATTTT.